The clone carrying this T cell receptor (beta chain) turned up a few times. The target antigen is unknown. Primers used in a second PCR of about 6 to 11 cycles were a sample-barcoded 5' primer and a J-beta primer mix. Using its own MiXCR run on the 5' RACE reads, TCRdb lists one record per CDR3 protein. Among over 1,500,000 distinct CDR3 sequences listed, around 40% were seen once. The sample originates from a study of blood T cells in healthy people across ages. Study observations and caveats: A greater number of naive CD4+ cells and higher diversity distinguished long-lived donors from aged donors.

The study recruited healthy Caucasian donors from Russia who were aged about 6 to 90. This receptor was identified in a human donor in good health. Sequenced: blood.

The CDR3 sequence: CSVEKAPGEQYF. The DNA of the CDR3 is TGCAGCGTTGAAAAGGCCCCGGGCGAGCAGTACTTC. The chain recombines TRBV29-1 with TRBJ2-7, with D hard to call. V lost 2 bases, J lost 6 bases, and 11 bases lay in between. CDR1 is SQVTM, CDR2 ANQGSEA, per germline. CDR3 length: 12 residues.